This T cell receptor beta chain was obtained from a study of a mutant IDH1 vaccine in newly diagnosed glioma. Time point indicated: week 11, during vaccination. It was 300 ug of mutant IDH1 20-mer peptide that made up each vaccine dose, given with topical imiquimod. Germline CDR1 SEHNR, CDR2 FQNEAQ (reference sequence). Trimming took off 6 bases at V and 3 bases at J, with 11 bases between the two ends. This CDR3 has 13 amino acids. In its sample, this clone was seen a few times. What it binds is unknown. Study-wide results and limits: Detectable vaccine-induced immune responses arose in roughly 93% of patients.

Clones were sequenced by immunoSEQ multiplex PCR, and TCRdb holds only the in-frame ones, with some missing. The data contain 55,000 to 65,000 clones, about four fifths of them seen just once; the ten biggest clones take up about 6%. The sample was PBMCs, taken from a glioma patient whose treatment included an IDH1 peptide vaccine. The chain links TRBV7-9 to TRBJ1-2, with unresolved D. The source is a man aged 45 to 65 with glioma. The CDR3 loop reads CASRDGLDYGYTF. The DNA of the CDR3 is TGTGCCAGCAGGGACGGGCTCGACTATGGCTACACCTTC.